This passage covers 23 T cell receptor beta chains from one sample sequenced in a study of T cell responses to AZD1222 COVID-19 vaccine (dated by TCRdb to about 2021). What the time point label conveys for this sample: baseline before first vaccination. Library construction relied on the immunoSEQ multiplex PCR assay. TCRdb's version of the immuneACCESS table is confined to in-frame rearrangements and falls short of the full clone set. An unresolved V gene accounts for under half of the shortfall where checked; the remainder is of unknown origin. This sample is represented by around 100,000 clones; 90% of them were singletons. The ten largest clones capture around 1.3% of the sample. The input for sequencing was peripheral blood, taken on day 0 of AZD1222 vaccination. All receptors derive from an adult in good health.

The chain carries TRBV27 and TRBJ1-1, with unresolved D. Per germline, CDR1 MNHEY and CDR2 SMNVEV (reference sequence). Trimming pared 4 bases from V and 1 base from J, leaving 13 bases between. The CDR3 spans 15 residues. The CDR3 nucleotides read TGTGCCAGCAGTTCCCAACTGGACCCGAACACTGAAGCTTTCTTT. Protein product: CASSSQLDPNTEAFF.

V usage is TRBV30 and J usage is TRBJ1-5; D call uncertain. Germline V gene sequence: CDR1 GTSNPN, CDR2 SVGIG (reference sequence). V was clipped by 1 base and J by 7 bases, with 11 bases between them. The CDR3 is 13 residues long. The CDR3 DNA sequence: TGTGCCTGGAGTGGCGGGATTGGGCAGCCCCAGCATTTT. Protein: CAWSGGIGQPQHF.

The V gene is TRBV6-5, the J gene TRBJ1-1; a possible D gene is TRBD1 (5 bases). Per the germline V gene, CDR1 is MNHEY and CDR2 is SVGAGI. V was shortened by 4 bases and J by 3 bases, with 9 bases between the two germline ends. The length of the CDR3 is 13 residues. The CDR3 spells CASSFLGDTEAFF. CDR3 nucleotide sequence: TGTGCCAGCAGTTTCTTAGGGGACACTGAAGCTTTCTTT.

The chain carries TRBV28 and TRBJ2-1, with 12 bases aligning to TRBD2. This CDR3 spans 15 amino acids. V was pared by 6 bases and J by 6 bases, with 6 bases of the junction left unmatched. Looked up from germline, CDR1 is MDHEN and CDR2 is SYDVKM. The CDR3 reads CASSLTSGGLNEQFF. The CDR3 DNA reads TGTGCCAGCAGCCTGACTAGCGGGGGCCTCAATGAGCAGTTCTTC.

To note about this clone: Its ends do not fully match the called genes, so a read error is possible. In DNA, the CDR3 is TGTGCCAGCAGCTTGGACGAGCCCCTCCGCGGAGACTTC. It codes for CASSLDEPLRGDF. The chain couples TRBV5-5 to TRBJ2-5; D not certain. The CDR3 runs to 13 residues. The germline CDR1 and CDR2 sequences are SGHKS and YYEKEE (reference sequence).

This clone showed up just a few times. V gene TRBV4-1 combines with J gene TRBJ2-2, with D hard to call. The CDR3 totals 13 residues. Germline CDR1 is MGHRA and CDR2 is YSYEKL. V was pared by 4 bases and J by 0 bases, with 3 bases between. The CDR3 sequence is CASSPTNTGELFF. CDR3 nucleotides: TGCGCCAGCAGCCCTACGAACACCGGGGAGCTGTTTTTT.

This clone was observed once. This sequence joins TRBV30 and TRBJ1-2; D remains ambiguous. CDR3 length equals 14 residues. Trimming stripped 2 bases from V and 1 base from J, with 11 bases between. From germline, CDR1 is GTSNPN and CDR2 SVGIG (reference sequence). CDR3 in amino acids: CAWSWTDDNYGYTF. CDR3 DNA sequence: TGTGCCTGGAGTTGGACGGATGATAACTATGGCTACACCTTC.

The genes are TRBV30 and TRBJ1-1; maybe TRBD1 (6 bases). V lost 2 bases to trimming and J lost 5 bases, with 15 bases between them. The CDR3 covers 14 residues. CDR1 and CDR2 (germline): GTSNPN, SVGIG (reference sequence). CDR3 sequence reads: CAWSRTTGRTEAFF. CDR3 DNA: TGTGCCTGGAGTAGGACCACAGGGAGGACTGAAGCTTTCTTT.

This chain joins TRBV10-3 and TRBJ2-1; D is unclear. The ends were cut back, 0 bases at V and 8 bases at J, with 2 bases in the middle. This CDR3 is 11 amino acids long. Germline-derived CDR1 and CDR2 are ENHRY and SYGVKD. The CDR3 DNA reads as TGTGCCATCAGTGAGTCATATGAGCAGTTCTTC. It is translated as CAISESYEQFF.

The rearrangement uses TRBV9 and TRBJ2-2, with D hard to call. V was clipped by 4 bases and J by 8 bases, with 12 bases between them. The CDR3 is 13 residues long. Germline assignment: CDR1 SGDLS and CDR2 YYNGEE. The CDR3 reads CASSLNPGGELFF. CDR3 nucleotides: TGTGCCAGCAGCCTCAATCCCGGGGGGGAGCTGTTTTTT. Full variable domain (missing parts from reference TRBV9 and TRBJ2-2): DSGVTQTPKHLITATGQRVTLRCSPRSGDLSVYWYQQSLDQGLQFLIQYYNGEERAKGNILERFSAQQFPDLHSELNLSSLELGDSALYFCASSLNPGGELFFGEGSRLTVL.

The V gene is TRBV6-4, the J gene TRBJ2-1; the match to TRBD1 covers 7 bases. Germline-derived CDR1 and CDR2 are MRHNA and SNTAGT. V gave up 3 bases and J gave up 3 bases; unmatched junction bases: 2. The CDR3 is 14 amino acids. CDR3 residues: CASSEQGNYNEQFF. The CDR3 DNA is TGTGCCAGCAGTGAACAGGGGAACTACAATGAGCAGTTCTTC.

V and J are TRBV18 and TRBJ1-2, with no clear D. Trimming took 3 bases from V and 5 from J, leaving 13 bases between them. CDR3 length: 14 amino acids. Germline lookup yields CDR1 KGHSH and CDR2 LQKENI. The CDR3 DNA reads TGTGCCAGCTCACCGCCAGGCCTACAGTATGGCTACACCTTC. This sequence encodes CASSPPGLQYGYTF. Based on the CDR3 plus reference TRBV18 and TRBJ1-2, the full variable domain is NAGVMQNPRHLVRRRGQEARLRCSPMKGHSHVYWYRQLPEEGLKFMVYLQKENIIDESGMPKERFSAEFPKEGPSILRIQQVVRGDSAAYFCASSPPGLQYGYTFGSGTRLTVV.

V usage is TRBV13 and J usage is TRBJ1-3, with no clear D. CDR1 is PRHDT and CDR2 is FYEKMQ in the germline V gene (reference sequence). The germline V and J ends were trimmed by 2 bases and 4 bases, with 3 bases remaining between them. The CDR3 is 12 residues long. CDR3 DNA: TGTGCCAGCAGCTTACAGGGAAACACCATATATTTT. As protein: CASSLQGNTIYF.

This chain links TRBV7-9 with TRBJ1-4; D gene uncertain. The CDR3 extends over 15 amino acids. With 2 bases removed from V and 0 bases from J, the gap between germline ends came to 7 bases. Germline lookup yields CDR1 SEHNR and CDR2 FQNEAQ (reference sequence). CDR3: CASSLSAATNEKLFF. CDR3 nucleotide sequence: TGTGCCAGCAGCTTATCGGCTGCAACTAATGAAAAACTGTTTTTT.

The chain recombines TRBV29-1 with TRBJ2-2; 9 bases match TRBD1. Germline V gene sequence: CDR1 SQVTM, CDR2 ANQGSEA. This CDR3 contains 13 residues. This CDR3 reads CSAGQGNTGELFF. CDR3 DNA sequence: TGCAGTGCGGGACAGGGGAACACCGGGGAGCTGTTTTTT.

V and J are TRBV6-4 and TRBJ1-3; TRBD1 aligns across 10 bases. Germline lookup yields CDR1 MRHNA and CDR2 SNTAGT. The CDR3 totals 14 residues. The ends lost 2 bases at V and 8 bases at J; junction bases unmatched: 3. The CDR3 nucleotides are TGTGCCAGCAGTGACCCCGGACAGGGGGACACCATATATTTT. It specifies CASSDPGQGDTIYF.

The chain carries TRBV18 and TRBJ1-2, with unresolved D. Trimming took 0 bases from V and 6 from J, leaving 11 bases between them. This CDR3 is built from 14 residues. CDR1 is KGHSH and CDR2 is LQKENI in the germline V gene. The CDR3 is CASSPPRAVDGYTF. The CDR3, as DNA: TGTGCCAGCTCACCACCTCGGGCTGTGGATGGCTACACCTTC. Together with reference TRBV18 and TRBJ1-2, the CDR3 gives the full variable domain: NAGVMQNPRHLVRRRGQEARLRCSPMKGHSHVYWYRQLPEEGLKFMVYLQKENIIDESGMPKERFSAEFPKEGPSILRIQQVVRGDSAAYFCASSPPRAVDGYTFGSGTRLTVV.

V usage is TRBV28 and J usage is TRBJ1-5; D not certain. Looked up from germline, CDR1 is MDHEN and CDR2 is SYDVKM. Trimming removed 3 bases from V and 4 bases from J, with 4 bases in between. The CDR3 totals 12 residues. CDR3: CASSFLNQPQHF. The CDR3 coding sequence is TGTGCCAGCAGTTTCCTAAATCAGCCCCAGCATTTT.

The chain employs TRBV5-1 and TRBJ2-7; D is ambiguous. Deletions cut 2 bases from V and 7 bases from J, with 7 bases between. The germline V gene encodes CDR1 SGHRS and CDR2 YFSETQ. There are 11 residues in the CDR3. The CDR3 reads CASSFAREQYF. CDR3 DNA: TGCGCCAGCAGCTTTGCGAGAGAGCAGTACTTC.

J is TRBJ2-3 and V is TRBV2; 11 bases line up with TRBD2. The CDR3 loop spans 15 amino acids. Germline V gene sequence: CDR1 SNHLY, CDR2 FYNNEI. J was trimmed by 8 bases and V by 0 bases; bases with no gene match: 4. The CDR3 protein is CASSEALAGGGTQYF. In nucleotides, the CDR3 is TGTGCCAGCAGTGAAGCTCTAGCGGGGGGCGGTACGCAGTATTTT.

J is TRBJ2-7 and V is TRBV28, with a possible D match to TRBD2 (6 bases). Germline V CDR1 and CDR2: MDHEN, SYDVKM. V lost 6 bases to trimming and J lost 1 base, with 16 bases between them. The CDR3 is made up of 15 amino acids. The CDR3 DNA sequence: TGTGCCAGCAGGTCACGGCGGGGCGGGTCCTACGAGCAGTACTTC. This sequence encodes CASRSRRGGSYEQYF.

The CDR3 region is CASSPGQGASGELFF. CDR3 DNA sequence: TGCGCCAGCAGCCCTGGACAGGGGGCGTCCGGGGAGCTGTTTTTT. The gene calls are TRBV5-1 and TRBJ2-2; 11 bases align to TRBD1. This CDR3 is 15 amino acids long. The V gene end was trimmed by 4 bases and the J gene end by 6 bases; junction bases not matched to a gene: 5. CDR1 and CDR2 (germline): SGHRS, YFSETQ.

This rearrangement joins TRBV3-1 (or the pseudogene TRBV3-2) to TRBJ1-5; D ambiguous. The V gene's germline CDR1 is LGHDT and CDR2 YNNKEL (reference sequence). The CDR3 is 15 residues long. V dropped 0 bases and J dropped 3 bases, with 9 bases sitting between them. The CDR3, as DNA: TGTGCCAGCAGCCAAGACACCCTACCCAATCAGCCCCAGCATTTT. This translates into CASSQDTLPNQPQHF.